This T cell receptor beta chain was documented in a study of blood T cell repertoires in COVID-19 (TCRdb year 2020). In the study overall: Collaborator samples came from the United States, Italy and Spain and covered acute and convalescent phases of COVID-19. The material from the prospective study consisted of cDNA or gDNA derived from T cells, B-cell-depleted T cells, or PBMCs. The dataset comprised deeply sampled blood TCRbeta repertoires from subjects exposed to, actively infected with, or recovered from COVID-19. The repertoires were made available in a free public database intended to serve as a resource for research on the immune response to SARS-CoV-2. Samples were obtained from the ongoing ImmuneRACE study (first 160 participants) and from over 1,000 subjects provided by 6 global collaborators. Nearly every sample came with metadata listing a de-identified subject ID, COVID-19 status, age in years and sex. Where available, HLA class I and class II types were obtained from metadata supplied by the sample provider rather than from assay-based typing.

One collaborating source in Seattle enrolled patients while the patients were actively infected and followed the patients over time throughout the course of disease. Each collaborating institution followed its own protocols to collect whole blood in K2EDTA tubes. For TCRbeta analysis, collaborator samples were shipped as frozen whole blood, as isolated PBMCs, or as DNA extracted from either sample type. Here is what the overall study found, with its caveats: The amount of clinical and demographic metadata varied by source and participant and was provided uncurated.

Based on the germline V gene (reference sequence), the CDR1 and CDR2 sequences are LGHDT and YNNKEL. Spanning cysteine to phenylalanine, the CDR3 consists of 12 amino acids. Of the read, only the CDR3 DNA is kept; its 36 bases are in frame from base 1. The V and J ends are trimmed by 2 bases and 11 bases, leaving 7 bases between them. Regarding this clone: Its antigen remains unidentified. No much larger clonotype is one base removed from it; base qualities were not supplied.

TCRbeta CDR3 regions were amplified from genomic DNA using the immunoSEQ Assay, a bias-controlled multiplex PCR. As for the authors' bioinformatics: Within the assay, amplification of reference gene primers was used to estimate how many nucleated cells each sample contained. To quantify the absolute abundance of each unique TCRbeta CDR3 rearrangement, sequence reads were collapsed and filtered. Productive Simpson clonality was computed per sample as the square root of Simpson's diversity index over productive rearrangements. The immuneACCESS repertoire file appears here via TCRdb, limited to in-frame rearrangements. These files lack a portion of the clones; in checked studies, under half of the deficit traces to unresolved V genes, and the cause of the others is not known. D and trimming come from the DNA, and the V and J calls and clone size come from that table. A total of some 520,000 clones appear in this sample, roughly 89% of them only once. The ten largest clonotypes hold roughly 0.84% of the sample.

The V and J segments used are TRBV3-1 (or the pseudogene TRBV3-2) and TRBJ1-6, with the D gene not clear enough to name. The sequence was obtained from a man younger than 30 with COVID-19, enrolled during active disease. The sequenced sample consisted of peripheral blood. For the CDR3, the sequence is CASSQTRAPLHF. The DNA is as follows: TGTGCCAGCAGCCAAACCCGAGCACCCCTCCACTTT.